This T cell receptor beta chain stems from a study of shared clonotypes between healthy human individuals. This CDR3 is 16 amino acids long. Germline V gene sequence: CDR1 SEHNR, CDR2 FQNEAQ (reference sequence). V gave up 6 bases and J gave up 5 bases, with 22 bases separating them. Clones were sequenced by immunoSEQ multiplex PCR, and TCRdb holds only the in-frame ones, with some missing. The sample holds 2 million to 2.5 million clones; 85% to 95% are singletons and the top ten take around 0.4%. Among the donors, all were Caucasian adults who lived in Nashville, Tennessee. This sequence joins TRBV7-9 and TRBJ1-1; D is perhaps TRBD1 (5 bases). The origin of this receptor is a man between 18 and 29 years old in good health. Some clones in this sample may be carry-over from other donors' samples. Sequencing was carried out using naive CD4+ T cells from PBMCs. Described subset: CD45RA+ positively selected. CDR3 loop: CASSFGFQGVRTEAFF. CDR3 DNA sequence: TGTGCCAGCAGTTTCGGGTTCCAGGGCGTAAGGACTGAAGCTTTCTTT.